This TCR beta chain was obtained from a study of blood T cell repertoires in COVID-19. Study details: T cells, B-cell-depleted T cells, or PBMCs provided the cDNA or gDNA that served as material.

The Seattle patients, enrolled during active infection, were followed longitudinally. Per the original data handling: Reference gene primer amplification gave estimated nucleated cell counts. Produced via immunoSEQ multiplex PCR; TCRdb's table is partial and in-frame only. Clonal size and the V and J genes are those of that table, whereas D and trimming came from the DNA. Among around 300,000 clones, 90% were seen once, and the ten largest hold 6.3%. Per the germline V gene, CDR1 is SGHDT and CDR2 is YYEEEE. The CDR3 runs 15 residues. V was pared by 9 bases and J by 1 base, with 19 bases between. The sequencing sample was made of peripheral blood. The chain joins TRBV5-6 to TRBJ1-1; D may be TRBD1 (6 bases). The receptor comes from a woman aged 45-60 years with COVID-19, enrolled during active disease. The CDR3 here is CATIRGDRANTEAFF. CDR3 coding DNA: TGTGCCACAATCAGGGGCGACCGGGCGAACACTGAAGCTTTCTTT.